This passage covers 21 T cell receptor beta chains from one sample sequenced in a study of neoadjuvant anti-PD-1 for oral cavity cancer. Only in-frame clones appear in the TCRdb table, and some are missing; sequencing was by immunoSEQ multiplex PCR. The sample consists of under 15,000 clones, roughly 60% of them appearing once. The specimen was tumor tissue, collected before nivolumab (anti-PD-1) treatment. These receptors originate from a person aged 35-79 years with oral cavity squamous cell carcinoma. The donor label of this sample is uncertain.

The V gene is TRBV14, the J gene TRBJ2-3; D might be TRBD2 (5 bases). The CDR3 is made up of 16 amino acids. Deletions cut 1 base from V and 1 base from J, with 12 bases between. Germline V gene sequence: CDR1 SGHDN, CDR2 FVKESK. For the CDR3, the DNA is TGTGCCAGCAGCCAAGTAACGGGGAAGCGCACAGATACGCAGTATTTT. Translated: CASSQVTGKRTDTQYF.

This sequence joins TRBV30 and TRBJ1-2, with D possibly being TRBD1 (6 bases). In germline, CDR1 is GTSNPN, CDR2 SVGIG (reference sequence). The CDR3 is 15 amino acids. The V end was cut by 0 bases, the J end by 8 bases, with 19 bases between. This CDR3 is CAWSVKGGEIGGYTF. DNA of the CDR3: TGTGCCTGGAGTGTAAAGGGGGGAGAGATCGGCGGCTACACCTTC. Using reference TRBV30 and TRBJ1-2 for the parts outside the CDR3, the full variable domain is SQTIHQWPATLVQPVGSPLSLECTVEGTSNPNLYWYRQAAGRGLQLLFYSVGIGQISSEVPQNLSASRPQDRQFILSSKKLLLSDSGFYLCAWSVKGGEIGGYTFGSGTRLTVV.

This chain joins TRBV7-8 and TRBJ2-1; TRBD1 matches 9 bases. The CDR3 sequence is 17 residues long. Unmatched junction bases numbered 12, after V lost 5 bases and J lost 4 bases. Germline CDR1 and CDR2: SGHVS and FQNEAQ. CDR3 sequence (DNA): TGTGCCAGCAGCAAAAGGCCCGCCGGGACAGGGTACAATGAGCAGTTCTTC. Protein product: CASSKRPAGTGYNEQFF. The full variable domain, rest sourced from reference TRBV7-8 and TRBJ2-1, is GAGVSQSPRYKVAKRGQDVALRCDPISGHVSLFWYQQALGQGPEFLTYFQNEAQLDKSGLPSDRFFAERPEGSVSTLKIQRTQQEDSAVYLCASSKRPAGTGYNEQFFGPGTRLTVL.

The chain uses TRBV6-1 and TRBJ1-1; TRBD1 matches at 7 bases. The CDR3 has 15 residues. V was pared by 7 bases and J by 2 bases, with 10 bases of the junction left unmatched. CDR1 MNHNS and CDR2 SASEGT come from the germline V gene. CDR3 protein: CASTESRDRNTEAFF. The CDR3 DNA follows: TGTGCCAGCACTGAGTCCCGGGACAGAAACACTGAAGCTTTCTTT.

A word on this clone: Sequence at one end of the junction differs from germline and may be a read error. This rearrangement joins TRBV7-7 to TRBJ2-7, with 7 bases matching TRBD1. Germline assignment: CDR1 SSHAT and CDR2 FNYEAQ (reference sequence). The CDR3 covers 20 residues. CDR3 in amino acids: CASSLGDLSQRTGCNYEQYF. The CDR3 DNA follows: TGTGCTAGCAGCTTAGGCGATCTGTCGCAGCGGACAGGTTGTAACTACGAGCAGTACTTC. Drawing the rest from reference TRBV7-7 and TRBJ2-7, the complete variable domain is GAGVSQSPRYKVTKRGQDVTLRCDPISSHATLYWYQQALGQGPEFLTYFNYEAQPDKSGLPSDRFSAERPEGSISTLTIQRTEQRDSAMYRCASSLGDLSQRTGCNYEQYFGPGTRLTVT.

The chain employs TRBV5-1 and TRBJ2-7, with D hard to call. V lost 7 bases and J lost 0, with 5 bases in between. The CDR3 length is 11 residues. The germline gives CDR1 SGHRS, CDR2 YFSETQ. The CDR3 nucleotides read TGCGCCAGCCGCCTCTCCTACGAGCAGTACTTC. Protein: CASRLSYEQYF.

Points on this clone: Germline is not matched at one junction end, which may reflect a read error. The chain combines TRBV5-5 with TRBJ2-7; no reliable D call. CDR1 is SGHKS and CDR2 is YYEKEE in the germline V gene (reference sequence). The CDR3 is 15 residues long. The CDR3 loop reads CASRLEWVSSYEQYF. DNA of the CDR3: TGTGCCAGCAGATTGGAATGGGTGAGCTCCTACGAGCAGTACTTC. The full variable domain, in which reference TRBV5-5 and TRBJ2-7 provide the parts outside the CDR3, is DAGVTQSPTHLIKTRGQQVTLRCSPISGHKSVSWYQQVLGQGPQFIFQYYEKEERGRGNFPDRFSARQFPNYSSELNVNALLLGDSALYLCASRLEWVSSYEQYFGPGTRLTVT.

This clone is medium-sized by share. The gene calls are TRBV29-1 and TRBJ2-4; TRBD2 is a possible D gene (6 bases). CDR1 and CDR2 (germline): SQVTM, ANQGSEA. The V end was cut by 3 bases, the J end by 0 bases, with 21 bases between. CDR3 length: 18 amino acids. CDR3 loop: CSVDGEASPGIAKNIQYF. For the CDR3, the DNA is TGCAGCGTTGATGGGGAGGCTAGCCCGGGGATAGCCAAAAACATTCAGTACTTC.

The chain combines TRBV9 with TRBJ2-7; no firm D call. This CDR3 spans 14 amino acids. The V gene's germline CDR1 is SGDLS and CDR2 YYNGEE. V shed 3 bases and J shed 3 bases, with 13 bases lying between them. CDR3 sequence: CASSAGHENYEQYF. The CDR3 coding sequence is TGTGCCAGCAGCGCGGGCCATGAGAACTACGAGCAGTACTTC.

The chain links TRBV5-1 to TRBJ2-2; D is undetermined. The CDR3 contains 15 residues. Germline-derived CDR1 and CDR2 are SGHRS and YFSETQ. V lost 2 bases, J lost 0 bases, and 8 bases lay in between. The CDR3 DNA follows: TGCGCCAGCAGCTTCGCGCCTGCGAACACCGGGGAGCTGTTTTTT. This codes for CASSFAPANTGELFF. Combining the CDR3 with reference TRBV5-1 and TRBJ2-2 gives the whole variable domain KAGVTQTPRYLIKTRGQQVTLSCSPISGHRSVSWYQQTPGQGLQFLFEYFSETQRNKGNFPGRFSGRQFSNSRSEMNVSTLELGDSALYLCASSFAPANTGELFFGEGSRLTVL.

The genes are TRBV6-1 and TRBJ1-1; D is unresolved. CDR1 and CDR2 (germline): MNHNS, SASEGT. The CDR3 spans 12 residues. V was cut by 2 bases and J by 7 bases, with 8 bases left in between. In DNA form, the CDR3 reads TGTGCCAGCAGTGAAAGGGCAGATGAAGCTTTCTTT. This codes for CASSERADEAFF.

The chain links TRBV28 to TRBJ2-7; 11 bases are a match to TRBD1. Trimming removed 3 bases from V and 5 bases from J; junction bases left unmatched: 6. This CDR3 contains 15 residues. Germline CDR1 MDHEN, CDR2 SYDVKM. CDR3 amino acids: CASSFGQGAMNEQYF. The CDR3 DNA sequence: TGTGCCAGCAGTTTCGGACAGGGGGCGATGAACGAGCAGTACTTC.

This clone was picked up one time. The chain is built from TRBV2 and TRBJ1-1, with D perhaps TRBD1 (6 bases). Trimming removed 3 bases from V and 3 bases from J, with 11 bases in between. Germline lookup yields CDR1 SNHLY and CDR2 FYNNEI. CDR3 length: 14 residues. The CDR3 is CASSDGGPDTEAFF. For the CDR3, the DNA is TGTGCCAGCAGTGACGGGGGGCCGGACACTGAAGCTTTCTTT. The full variable domain, its missing parts supplied by reference TRBV2 and TRBJ1-1, is EPEVTQTPSHQVTQMGQEVILRCVPISNHLYFYWYRQILGQKVEFLVSFYNNEISEKSEIFDDQFSVERPDGSNFTLKIRSTKLEDSAMYFCASSDGGPDTEAFFGQGTRLTVV.

This sequence joins TRBV14 and TRBJ2-1, with a weak D call TRBD2 (5 bases). The CDR3 contains 14 residues. Trimming cost V 0 bases and J 8 bases, with 11 bases left between them. CDR1 is SGHDN, CDR2 FVKESK, per germline. CDR3 in amino acids: CASSQDTVRDEQFF. CDR3 nucleotide sequence: TGTGCCAGCAGCCAAGATACAGTGAGGGATGAGCAGTTCTTC.

The chain is built from TRBV10-2 and TRBJ1-5, with no clear D. The CDR3 runs 13 residues. Trimming removed 8 bases at V and 6 bases at J, with 14 bases between. CDR1 and CDR2 (germline): WSHSY, SAAADI. The CDR3 here is CASGLVQGQPQHF. The DNA of the CDR3 is TGCGCCAGCGGCCTAGTTCAAGGTCAGCCCCAGCATTTT.

This clone has a handful of counts. The genes are TRBV5-1 and TRBJ2-1; weak D call: TRBD1 (6 bases). Germline CDR1 reads SGHRS; CDR2 reads YFSETQ. V gave up 4 bases and J gave up 3 bases, with 20 bases separating them. The CDR3 extends over 17 amino acids. CDR3 protein: CASSRTVGFSSYNEQFF. The CDR3 DNA reads as TGCGCCAGCAGCCGGACAGTCGGCTTTTCCAGCTACAATGAGCAGTTCTTC.

This clone was seen a few times. V and J are TRBV27 and TRBJ1-6; TRBD1 matches at 9 bases. J gave up 10 bases and V 8 bases, and 6 bases lay outside the gene matches. The CDR3 totals 13 residues. CDR1 MNHEY and CDR2 SMNVEV come from the germline V gene (reference sequence). In DNA, the CDR3 is TGTGCCAGCGGGGACAGGGTAAGGTCACCCCTCCACTTT. Its protein product is CASGDRVRSPLHF.

This chain joins TRBV6-4 and TRBJ1-2, with D tentatively TRBD1 (6 bases). The germline V gene has CDR1 MRHNA and CDR2 SNTAGT. The CDR3 consists of 14 residues. The V end was cut by 2 bases, the J end by 8 bases, with 15 bases between. CDR3 nucleotide sequence: TGTGCCAGCAGTGACGGGGCAGGGGTGATCGGCTACACCTTC. Translated: CASSDGAGVIGYTF.

The J gene is TRBJ1-1, the V gene TRBV27, with 9 bases fitting TRBD1. The germline gives CDR1 MNHEY, CDR2 SMNVEV (reference sequence). CDR3 length equals 13 residues. J was trimmed by 7 bases and V by 5 bases; bases with no gene match: 5. CDR3 region: CASSRTGEDEAFF. CDR3 nucleotides: TGTGCCAGCAGTAGGACAGGGGAGGATGAAGCTTTCTTT.

The chain uses TRBV2 and TRBJ1-2, with 7 nucleotides matching TRBD1. Germline CDR1 and CDR2: SNHLY and FYNNEI. V trimming: 3 bases; J trimming: 4 bases; junction bases outside the gene matches: 2. The CDR3 spans 13 residues. The CDR3 bases are TGTGCCAGCAGTGATACAGGGGTCTATGGCTACACCTTC. This encodes CASSDTGVYGYTF.

The V and J genes are TRBV9 and TRBJ1-4, with 7 nucleotides matching TRBD1. V gave up 4 bases and J gave up 3 bases; unmatched junction bases: 9. The CDR3 covers 16 residues. Germline CDR1 SGDLS, CDR2 YYNGEE. The chain's CDR3 is CASSPRTGGSNEKLFF. CDR3 bases: TGTGCCAGCAGCCCCCGGACAGGTGGTTCTAATGAAAAACTGTTTTTT. Filled out from reference TRBV9 and TRBJ1-4, the complete variable domain reads DSGVTQTPKHLITATGQRVTLRCSPRSGDLSVYWYQQSLDQGLQFLIQYYNGEERAKGNILERFSAQQFPDLHSELNLSSLELGDSALYFCASSPRTGGSNEKLFFGSGTQLSVL.